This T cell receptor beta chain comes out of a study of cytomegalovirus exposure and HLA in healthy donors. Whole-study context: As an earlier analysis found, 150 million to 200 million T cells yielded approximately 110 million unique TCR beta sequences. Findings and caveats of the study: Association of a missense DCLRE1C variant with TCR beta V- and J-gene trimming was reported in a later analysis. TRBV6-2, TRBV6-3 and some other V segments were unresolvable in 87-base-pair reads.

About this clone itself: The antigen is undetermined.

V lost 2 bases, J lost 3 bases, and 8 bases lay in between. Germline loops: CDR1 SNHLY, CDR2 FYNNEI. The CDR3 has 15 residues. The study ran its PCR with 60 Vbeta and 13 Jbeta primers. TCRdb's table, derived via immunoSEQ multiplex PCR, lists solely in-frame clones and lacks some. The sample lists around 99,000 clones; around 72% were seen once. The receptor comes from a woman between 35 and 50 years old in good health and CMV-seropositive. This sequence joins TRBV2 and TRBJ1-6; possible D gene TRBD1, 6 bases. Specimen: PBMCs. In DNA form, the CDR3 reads TGTGCCAGCAGTGAAACAGGGATCTATAATTCACCCCTCCACTTT. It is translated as CASSETGIYNSPLHF.